This T cell receptor beta chain was observed in a study of cytomegalovirus exposure and HLA in healthy donors (TCRdb year 2017). Concerning the study at large: In an earlier analysis of approximately 640 of the donors, approximately 260 Gb of sequence data and approximately 100 million unique TCR beta sequences from 180 million or so T cells were reported. Every repertoire in the discovery cohort had been generated on one and the same sequencing platform. Besides the first cohort of 666 subjects, a separate validation cohort made up of about 120 different subjects was used. Donor age, sex, ethnicity and CMV serostatus were compiled together with the repertoire data. High-throughput TCR immunosequencing, statistical association of individual TCRs with disease status, and machine learning were combined to predict cytomegalovirus infection status. Because of strong linkage in the cohort, roughly five DR-DQ haplotypes were treated as single units for association and clustering. Genome-wide SNP genotypes for about 55% of the roughly 670 donors were used in a later genetic analysis, which treated that subset as a discovery cohort. In the later analysis, no new phenotypic data were used to find candidate immune exposures; instead, reliance was placed on TCR beta sequences and their occurrence across donors. An earlier analysis of around 580 of the donors used high-throughput TCR beta sequencing to judge whether each TCR beta V gene segment behaved as functional or pseudogenic. A later analysis re-examined previously published TCR beta repertoires from just over 650 donors and added high-resolution HLA genotyping to investigate patterns of TCR occurrence. An early release covering 550 to 650 HLA-typed donors comprised approximately 290 gigabases of sequencing data and tens of millions of unique TCR sequences. The genetic ancestry cluster associated with self-reported Caucasian donors included 65% to 90% of the roughly 400 genotyped donors. Among about 360 genotyped donors of the cohort, an average of about 240,000 unique TCR beta nucleotide sequences were sequenced per donor, approximately 20% of them non-productive. The number of donors typed differed by locus, with about 629-640 for A, B, C, DRB1 and DQB1, around 520 for DQA1, approximately 580 for DPA1, and 400 to 490 for DPB1. The study used immunosequencing to profile the T cell repertoires of approximately 650 subjects and linked those repertoires to cytomegalovirus serostatus. HLA typing included class I and class II loci at four-digit resolution. The study was designed to test whether signatures of past pathogen exposure could be identified by cataloging public T cell receptors. Broader findings and caveats from the paper: In vitro tests confirmed that a few of the cytomegalovirus-associated TCR beta chains recognize cytomegalovirus antigens. Because the 87-base-pair reads could not distinguish some IMGT-functional V segments, including TRBV6-2 and TRBV6-3, those segments were excluded. An association between a missense DCLRE1C variant and V-gene and J-gene trimming of TCR beta chains was found in a later genetic analysis and replicated in an independent cohort. This cohort had only TCR beta chains sequenced, and the lack of alpha or paired-chain data limited which features could be detected. According to a later analysis, parvovirus B19, influenza, CMV and Epstein-Barr virus appeared linked to several top co-occurrence clusters. Cytomegalovirus status was reported to be diagnosed by the classifier with high specificity and sensitivity in both the original and validation cohorts. Most TCR sequences were observed very rarely across donors, whereas some public TCRs were present in many individuals. Specific HLA alleles were associated with 16,951 TCR beta sequences at a false discovery rate of 0.05 in a later analysis. A later genetic analysis reported fewer N-insertions in productive TCRs among donors in an Asian-associated ancestry cluster than the roughly 690-donor mean. Correlated functional status among segregating V segments might reflect linkage disequilibrium, but an unknown experimental factor could not be ruled out. Compared with equally common non-associated chains, HLA-associated TCR beta chains in a later analysis were more clonally expanded and had lower generation probabilities. Assigning TCR associations to individual alleles was difficult when HLA alleles, especially DR and DQ, strongly co-occurred. Because counts were too low, around 18 rarely observed V segments, including chromosome 9 orphons, were left out of the earlier analysis of several hundred of the donors. CMV serostatus was the only immune exposure information available for the cohort. An earlier analysis of around 540 of the donors showed that most TCR beta V segments appeared in productive rearrangements either about 87% or about 30% of the time, which broadly matched IMGT annotations. Roughly uniform sequencing depth across donors was assumed in presence/absence analyses, although this assumption may not hold. Because HLA typing was unavailable for some donors at each locus, only the typed subset was used in association tests. In a later analysis, TCR association rates were found to vary across HLA loci, with the most associated TCRs seen for DRB1 alleles and the fewest for HLA-C alleles. According to a later analysis, most CMV-associated TCR beta chains appeared to be HLA-restricted, and the HLA associations seemed to be driven largely by CMV exposure. A cluster of highly shared sequence variants was judged likely to represent a technical artifact of the sequencing pipeline. The study gave a list of 150 to 200 TCR beta chains associated with cytomegalovirus. A further reported finding was that TCR beta sequences accurately predicted the HLA-A and HLA-B alleles for most subjects in the first cohort. The authors suggested that the approach could potentially be extended to other disease states and immunological phenotypes.

From the cysteine through the phenylalanine, the CDR3 covers 14 amino acids. Only the CDR3 DNA is retained, 42 bases long and in frame from the first base. CDR1 is given as MNHNS and CDR2 as SASEGT, both from the germline V gene. At the junction V is shortened by 6 bases and J by 10 bases; bases outside the gene matches: 10. As concerns this clone: Its binding antigen is unknown. Qualities for individual bases were not recorded, and no much larger clone is one base off.

The library was prepared using the immunoSEQ multiplex PCR assay. The multiplex PCR relied on a mix of 60 forward primers for TCR Vbeta segments and 13 reverse primers for TCR Jbeta segments. The CDR3 region of rearranged TCR beta genes was amplified from genomic DNA with a multiplex PCR assay. On the Illumina HiSeq System, the amplified TCR beta libraries were sequenced as 87-base-pair reads. The authors processed their data as follows. A later analysis counted tens of millions of unique TCR beta chains across the 690 or so repertoires, and some 11 million of these chains were shared by at least two donors. Raw reads were error-corrected and collapsed into unique sequences by a nearest-neighbor algorithm in which closely related sequences were merged to remove PCR and sequencing errors. To assign V, D and J gene segments, CDR3 sequences were aligned to IMGT reference sequences. For a sequence to be retained, a match of at least six nucleotides was required to both a V gene segment and a J gene segment. A rearrangement was called productive if the CDR3 had no stop codons and remained in frame with V and J, and every other rearrangement was called non-productive. Following IMGT convention, CDR3 was defined as the stretch from the second conserved V-encoded cysteine to the conserved J-encoded phenylalanine. Sequences without an unambiguous match to a single V gene segment were excluded from the earlier analysis of 500 to 700 of the donors. In an earlier analysis of roughly 500 of the donors, V segments were called functional above 56.7% productive rearrangements and were called segregating when the between-donor standard deviation exceeded 5%. A statistical classification framework was built for diagnosing cytomegalovirus status from the catalog of TCR beta chain sequences. V and J gene assignment, in a later analysis, came from comparing TCR nucleotide sequences with IMGT/GENE-DB human TR gene sequences. The TCRdist pipeline was used in a later analysis to assign CDR3 sequences and most-parsimonious VDJ recombination scenarios. In a later analysis, every TCR beta chain was defined by the combination of its CDR3 amino acid sequence and its V-gene family, and reads without a unique V-gene family were dropped. As a way to deal with suspected cross-contamination and a sequencing artifact, a later analysis dropped hundreds of nucleotide sequences that were highly shared and had low generation probability. In a later analysis, a clonal expansion index for each public chain was calculated from normalized within-repertoire ranks of inferred template counts. Generation probabilities in a later analysis came from a VDJ recombination model fitted to out-of-frame rearrangements, and those results were checked against IGoR. A later analysis scored TCR-TCR, TCR-HLA and TCR-CMV co-occurrence with hypergeometric tests, applying a repertoire-size bias correction to TCR pairs. In a later analysis, false discovery rates were estimated by permuting HLA or CMV assignments 20 times. A later analysis grouped co-occurring TCRs with DBSCAN, adding TCRdist sequence similarity when clustering within HLA-allele-positive subsets. For co-occurrence clustering, repertoires with fewer than 30,000 or more than 120,000 public chains were excluded, along with five repertoires with anomalous nucleotide sharing. The immuneACCESS repertoire file appears here via TCRdb, limited to in-frame rearrangements. These files lack a portion of the clones; in checked studies, under half of the deficit traces to unresolved V genes, and the cause of the others is not known. The V and J calls and clone size come from that table; D and trimming were worked out from the DNA. This sample comprises roughly 51,000 clones, around 81% of them detected only once. Together, the top ten hold 2.5% of the sample.

The cohort was made up of 666 healthy bone marrow donors. Cohort members were all nominally healthy when sampled, although unrecorded immune exposures were likely present. The donor tested CMV seropositive and was one of the 289 seropositive cohort members. Every donor gave a peripheral blood sample, and the peripheral blood mononuclear cells from that sample were used for TCR beta sequencing. Genomic DNA extraction from the blood cell samples was performed with the Qiagen DNeasy Blood Extraction Kit. This sequence was found in a boy aged 5-17 years in good health and CMV-seropositive. The sequenced sample was PBMCs. Recombination linked TRBV6-1 to TRBJ2-1; a stretch of 9 junction bases matches TRBD2. The encoded CDR3 is CASSRLAAMEEQFF. The nucleotide sequence is TGTGCCAGCAGCAGACTAGCGGCCATGGAGGAGCAGTTCTTC.